This is a list of T cell receptor beta chains from one sample in a study of cytomegalovirus exposure and HLA in healthy donors. The repertoire was sequenced with immunoSEQ multiplex PCR; TCRdb's copy has only in-frame clones and lacks some. The sample contains 150,000 to 200,000 clones, roughly three quarters of which appear only once. Sequenced material: PBMCs. The receptor source for this set is a male donor in good health and CMV-seropositive. Each CDR3 is given with its conserved first and last residue. Each record gives: J gene, D gene, clone size, V gene, CDR3 DNA, CDR3 protein. A D gene is named only where the DNA matches it firmly. Clone size is given for some rows only: seen once, a few or many times, or a class if the clone is expanded.

>TRBJ2-7|TRBD1|-|TRBV7-2
TGTGCCAGCAGCTTAGCCCCGGACAGGTCCTACGAGCAGTACTTC
CASSLAPDRSYEQYF
>TRBJ1-2|-|-|TRBV4-2
TGTGCCAGCAGCCAAGATGTGGGGGGGTATGGCTACACCTTC
CASSQDVGGYGYTF
>TRBJ1-2|TRBD1|-|TRBV18
TGTGCCAGCTCACCTACTCTTTCCGGGACAGGGGGCTGGTATGGCTACACCTTC
CASSPTLSGTGGWYGYTF
>TRBJ2-1|-|-|TRBV7-2
TGTGCCAGCAGCTTAGCGACTAGTCGGTCCTACAATGAGCAGTTCTTC
CASSLATSRSYNEQFF
>TRBJ2-7|-|-|TRBV9
TGTGCCAGCAGCCTATCCCCCAATGAAAACAGCTACGAGCAGTACTTC
CASSLSPNENSYEQYF
>TRBJ2-7|TRBD2|-|TRBV15
TGTGCCACCAGCAGAGAGCGGGTTTTAGCGGGCTACGAGCAGTACTTC
CATSRERVLAGYEQYF
>TRBJ1-2|TRBD1|once|TRBV2
TGTGCCAGCAGCGCCCAGGACAGGGGACCTAACTATGGCTACACCTTC
CASSAQDRGPNYGYTF
>TRBJ1-6|-|-|TRBV5-4
TGTGCCAGCAGCGGCAGCAGGGGCTACTTTCGGTCACCCCTCCACTTT
CASSGSRGYFRSPLHF
>TRBJ1-1|-|-|TRBV4-2
TGTGCCAGCAGCCAGGGGCAAATGAACACTGAAGCTTTCTTT
CASSQGQMNTEAFF
>TRBJ2-1|TRBD2|-|TRBV7-2
TGTGCCAGCAGCTTAGTAGGGACTAGCGGCGAGCAGTTCTTC
CASSLVGTSGEQFF